A single sample is the source of the 17 T cell receptor beta chains below, sequenced in a study of T-cell memory formation after mild COVID-19 (dated by TCRdb to the early 2020s). The library relied on 5' RACE. The sequencer was an Illumina NovaSeq 6000. TCRdb's own reprocessing of the public reads used fastp at Q25 and MiXCR and kept productive beta chains. CDR3 protein duplicates are merged, each entry listing the most common genes and DNA. This sample has 150,000 to 200,000 distinct CDR3 sequences in its table, and roughly 12% of those were observed once. The ten largest clonotypes hold 3.5% to 4.5% of the sample. What was sequenced was PBMCs or a T cell subset sorted from them (not recorded which). The receptor source for this set is a man younger than 35 who had mild COVID-19 (a few samples of this study predate the infection). The sample titles of this study are shuffled in the database, so cell type and time point are left out; the donor was told from shared clones.

This clonotype was counted only a few times. The V gene is TRBV5-1, the J gene TRBJ1-1; perhaps TRBD1 as D (6 bases). The CDR3 has 13 residues. The germline CDR1 and CDR2 sequences are SGHRS and YFSETQ. Trimming stripped 2 bases from V and 4 bases from J, with 9 bases between. The CDR3 loop is CASSFTGRTEAFF. DNA for the CDR3: TGCGCCAGCAGCTTCACAGGGCGCACTGAAGCTTTCTTT.

CDR3 region: CASSQGSTETGELFF. The CDR3 DNA reads as TGCGCCAGCAGCCAAGGTTCGACGGAAACCGGGGAGCTGTTTTTT. This chain links TRBV4-3 with TRBJ2-2; D ambiguous. The CDR3 runs 15 residues. Trimming took off 1 base at V and 5 bases at J, with 11 bases between the two ends. Germline CDR1 is LGHNA and CDR2 is YSLEER.

This clonotype came up a few times. The chain combines TRBV5-1 with TRBJ1-2; 7 positions match TRBD1. Germline V lookup: CDR1 SGHRS, CDR2 YFSETQ. Trimming cost V 4 bases and J 2 bases; bases outside gene matches: 11. This CDR3 is built from 16 residues. The CDR3 DNA is TGCGCCAGCAGCACCCGGACAGGCTCTAGGAACTATGGCTACACCTTC. Amino acid sequence: CASSTRTGSRNYGYTF.

This clonotype was seen a handful of times. This chain connects TRBV2 to TRBJ2-7; 7 bases map to TRBD1. The CDR3 spans 15 residues. Trimming at V came to 1 base and at J to 3 bases, leaving 6 bases not matched to a gene. In germline, CDR1 is SNHLY, CDR2 FYNNEI. The CDR3 DNA follows: TGTGCCAGCAGTGAAGGGGACAGTGGGCTCTACGAGCAGTACGTC. This encodes CASSEGDSGLYEQYV.

The rearrangement uses TRBV4-1 and TRBJ1-1; no clear D. The CDR3 has 18 residues. The V end lost 0 bases, the J end lost 1 base, and 18 bases lay between the germline ends. Germline-derived CDR1 and CDR2 are MGHRA and YSYEKL. Here the CDR3 reads CASSQERLYRRGNTEAFF. The CDR3 coding sequence is TGCGCCAGCAGCCAAGAGAGGCTTTATAGACGGGGGAACACTGAAGCTTTCTTT.

The table lists this clonotype with a few counts. The chain couples TRBV18 to TRBJ2-3; 8 bases agree with TRBD2. CDR1 KGHSH and CDR2 LQKENI come from the germline V gene. Trimming at V came to 2 bases and at J to 1 base, leaving 5 bases not matched to a gene. The CDR3 extends over 16 amino acids. CDR3 loop: CASSPSRGGRTDTQYF. The CDR3 DNA reads TGTGCCAGCTCACCATCCCGGGGGGGCCGCACAGATACGCAGTATTTT.

CDR3 amino acids: CASSVGTDIMGTEAFF. For the CDR3, the DNA is TGTGCCAGCAGCGTAGGCACAGACATTATGGGGACTGAAGCTTTCTTT. J is TRBJ1-1 and V is TRBV9; D is uncertain. Germline loops: CDR1 SGDLS, CDR2 YYNGEE. Trimming took off 0 bases at V and 5 bases at J, with 17 bases between the two ends. The CDR3 runs 16 residues.

This clonotype came up a few times. CDR3 in amino acids: CASSPWRGYTEAFF. In DNA form, the CDR3 reads TGTGCCAGCTCACCATGGAGGGGTTACACTGAAGCTTTCTTT. The genes are TRBV18 and TRBJ1-1; D is possibly TRBD1 (5 bases). The CDR3 is 14 residues long. V lost 2 bases to trimming and J lost 3 bases, with 10 bases between them. Germline V gene data show CDR1 as KGHSH and CDR2 as LQKENI. The entire variable domain, with the rest obtained from reference TRBV18 and TRBJ1-1, is as follows: NAGVMQNPRHLVRRRGQEARLRCSPMKGHSHVYWYRQLPEEGLKFMVYLQKENIIDESGMPKERFSAEFPKEGPSILRIQQVVRGDSAAYFCASSPWRGYTEAFFGQGTRLTVV.

This clonotype was counted a few times. The CDR3: CASSSGLVYGEQFF. In DNA form, the CDR3 reads TGTGCCAGCAGCTCCGGACTAGTGTATGGTGAGCAGTTCTTC. The chain is built from TRBV7-2 and TRBJ2-1, with 7 bases fitting TRBD2. The CDR3 spans 14 residues. Germline V gives CDR1 SGHTA, CDR2 FQGNSA. V dropped 4 bases and J dropped 9; count of bases not matched to a gene: 9.

The V and J genes are TRBV5-1 and TRBJ1-6; TRBD1 might be the D (5 bases). This CDR3 has 20 residues. Trimming removed 4 bases from V and 7 bases from J, with 30 bases in between. The germline CDR1 and CDR2 sequences are SGHRS and YFSETQ. The CDR3 bases are TGCGCCAGCAGCCGGGGGGTCCGGGACTTGTCTATCCACCCCAATTCACCCCTCCACTTT. Translation gives CASSRGVRDLSIHPNSPLHF.

The sample holds a few counts of this clonotype. The J gene is TRBJ2-3, the V gene TRBV5-1; D is perhaps TRBD1 (6 bases). The germline gives CDR1 SGHRS, CDR2 YFSETQ. Between the trimmed V and J ends, which lost 7 bases and 1 base, there was a span of 13 bases. This CDR3 is 14 amino acids long. In DNA, the CDR3 is TGCGCCAGCGCCATTGCAGGGGGCACAGATACGCAGTATTTT. Translated: CASAIAGGTDTQYF. Variable domain in full (rest from reference TRBV5-1 and TRBJ2-3): KAGVTQTPRYLIKTRGQQVTLSCSPISGHRSVSWYQQTPGQGLQFLFEYFSETQRNKGNFPGRFSGRQFSNSRSEMNVSTLELGDSALYLCASAIAGGTDTQYFGPGTRLTVL.

The sample holds a few counts of this clonotype. This chain joins TRBV20-1 and TRBJ2-3; D possibly uses TRBD1 or TRBD2 (5 bases each). The CDR3 is 14 residues long. With 0 bases removed from V and 4 bases from J, the gap between germline ends came to 11 bases. Germline-derived CDR1 and CDR2 are DFQATT and SNEGSKA (reference sequence). The DNA of the CDR3 is TGCAGTGCTAGAGATTCAGTGGGGGCAGATACGCAGTATTTT. Amino acid sequence: CSARDSVGADTQYF.

This chain joins TRBV20-1 and TRBJ2-1; 12 nucleotides align to TRBD2. V dropped 6 bases and J dropped 12; count of bases not matched to a gene: 3. Germline assignment: CDR1 DFQATT and CDR2 SNEGSKA (reference sequence). The CDR3 extends over 11 amino acids. The CDR3 DNA reads TGCAGTGCGCCGGGACTAGCGGGGCAGTTCTTC. This translates into CSAPGLAGQFF.

This clonotype has a handful of counts. The CDR3 nucleotides read TGTGCCAGCGGCTCACGGGAGTCGACAGGGAACACTGAAGCTTTCTTT. Protein product: CASGSRESTGNTEAFF. This chain joins TRBV12-3 or TRBV12-4 and TRBJ1-1; possible D gene TRBD1, 6 bases. Trimming removed 8 bases at V and 1 base at J, with 20 bases between. The CDR3 has 16 amino acids.

The table lists this clonotype with a few counts. The V gene is TRBV12-3 or TRBV12-4, the J gene TRBJ2-1; D is perhaps TRBD1 (7 bases). V was trimmed by 3 bases and J by 8 bases, leaving 11 bases between them. The CDR3 loop spans 13 amino acids. Here the CDR3 DNA reads TGTGCCAGCAGTTTGGAGGGGGCTGATGAGCAGTTCTTC. Translation gives CASSLEGADEQFF.

This clonotype was recorded a few times. The J gene is TRBJ2-3, the V gene TRBV5-4; D is ambiguous. The CDR3 runs to 16 residues. Germline CDR1 is SGHNT and CDR2 is YYREEE (reference sequence). Between the trimmed V and J ends, which lost 0 bases and 0 bases, there was a span of 11 bases. CDR3 sequence: CASSLVVQSSTDTQYF. Here the CDR3 DNA reads TGTGCCAGCAGCTTGGTTGTTCAATCGAGCACAGATACGCAGTATTTT. The full variable domain, its missing parts supplied by reference TRBV5-4 and TRBJ2-3, is ETGVTQSPTHLIKTRGQQVTLRCSSQSGHNTVSWYQQALGQGPQFIFQYYREEENGRGNFPPRFSGLQFPNYSSELNVNALELDDSALYLCASSLVVQSSTDTQYFGPGTRLTVL.

This sequence joins TRBV19 and TRBJ1-4; D gene uncertain. The V gene lost 5 bases and the J gene lost 2 bases, with 12 bases spanning the gap. The CDR3 totals 15 residues. Germline CDR1 reads LNHDA; CDR2 reads SQIVND (reference sequence). CDR3 protein: CASSVGLATNEKLFF. The CDR3 DNA sequence: TGTGCCAGTAGTGTGGGTCTTGCGACTAATGAAAAACTGTTTTTT.